The clone carrying this T cell receptor beta chain has more than one count but fewer than ten. What it binds is unknown. A single record per CDR3 protein comes from TCRdb applying MiXCR to the 5' RACE reads. The profile shows hundreds of thousands of distinct CDR3 sequences, roughly 13% of them singletons. The entry originates in a study of T-cell memory formation after mild COVID-19. Whole-study results and caveats: Shrinking CD4+ clones resided mostly in CM and EM, and CD8+ ones in EMRA. Whereas later expanders leaned CD4+, clones contracting day 15 to 85 showed a balanced CD4/CD8 makeup. Pre-infection memory already had some responding clones, implying cross-reactive memory joined.

The CDR3 length is 15 residues. The junction had 4 bases not matched to a gene; V was cut back by 1 base and J by 7 bases. Germline-derived CDR1 and CDR2 are LGHNA and YSLEER. Source material: PBMCs or a T cell subset sorted from them (not recorded which). The clonotype was recovered from a man between 18 and 29 years old who had mild COVID-19 (a few samples of this study predate the infection). Cell type and time point are not known. The chain links TRBV4-3 to TRBJ1-6, with 7 bases matching TRBD1. This CDR3 reads CASSQADRENSPLHF. Here the CDR3 DNA reads TGCGCCAGCAGCCAAGCTGACAGGGAGAATTCACCCCTCCACTTT.